This T cell receptor beta chain was sequenced for a study of T cells after yellow fever vaccination. The CDR3 extends over 16 amino acids. The V end was cut by 3 bases, the J end by 6 bases, with 20 bases between. The germline CDR1 and CDR2 sequences are KGHSH and LQKENI. TCRdb processed the 5' RACE reads anew with MiXCR; each CDR3 protein has one entry. The sample has around 320,000 distinct CDR3 sequences; approximately 10% are singletons. This TCR derives from a man aged 18-30 years who received the YFV17D yellow fever vaccine. The chain carries TRBV18 and TRBJ1-1; no clear D gene. The sequencing here drew on CD4+ T cells sorted from PBMCs, taken 5 days after the yellow fever booster vaccination. The CDR3 here is CASSPGSKLLGAEAFF. CDR3 bases: TGTGCCAGCTCACCGGGTTCCAAACTTTTGGGCGCTGAAGCTTTCTTT.